A selection of T cell receptor beta chains follows, all from one sample in a study of T cell responses to AZD1222 COVID-19 vaccine. TCRdb keeps only in-frame clones here, not all; method: immunoSEQ multiplex PCR. The sample contains 150,000 or so clones, 85% to 95% of which appear only once. The source material was peripheral blood, sampled on day 0 of AZD1222 vaccination. These TCRs come from an adult in good health. CDR3s include the opening cysteine and the closing phenylalanine or tryptophan. The D gene is left open where the match is weak. Clone size appears in some rows only: once, few, many, or a class for an expanded clone.

D gene	clone size	V gene	J gene	CDR3 protein	CDR3 DNA
-	-	TRBV5-1	TRBJ2-3	CASSLAPTGLSSTDTQYF	TGCGCCAGCAGCTTGGCCCCGACTGGACTTTCTAGCACAGATACGCAGTATTTT
TRBD1	-	TRBV7-3	TRBJ2-1	CASSLTGQDNEQFF	TGTGCCAGCAGCTTAACCGGACAGGACAATGAGCAGTTCTTC
-	-	TRBV10-3	TRBJ1-4	CAISEGLGGGLFF	TGTGCCATCAGTGAGGGTTTAGGAGGGGGACTGTTTTTT
-	-	TRBV6-2/TRBV6-3	TRBJ1-6	CASSYSVSSPLHF	TGTGCCAGCAGTTATTCTGTGAGCTCACCCCTCCACTTT
TRBD1	-	TRBV19	TRBJ1-6	CASRTGQNSPLHF	TGTGCCAGTCGGACAGGGCAAAATTCACCCCTCCACTTT
-	-	TRBV7-9	TRBJ2-6	CASSLAPSGANVLTF	TGTGCCAGCAGCTTAGCTCCCTCTGGGGCCAACGTCCTGACTTTC
TRBD1	-	TRBV7-9	TRBJ1-1	CASDGGTGTEAFF	TGTGCCAGCGACGGCGGGACAGGCACTGAAGCTTTCTTT
TRBD1	-	TRBV18	TRBJ2-7	CASSPPGQYLYEQYF	TGTGCCAGCTCACCGCCGGGACAGTATTTGTACGAGCAGTACTTC
TRBD2	-	TRBV18	TRBJ2-3	CASSPPSGRDTQYF	TGTGCCAGCTCACCCCCCAGCGGGAGGGATACGCAGTATTTT
-	-	TRBV19	TRBJ2-2	CATLSRGDTGELFF	TGTGCCACCCTGTCCAGGGGAGACACCGGGGAGCTGTTTTTT
-	-	TRBV29-1	TRBJ1-2	CSVEPVANYGYTF	TGCAGCGTTGAACCCGTAGCTAACTATGGCTACACCTTC
TRBD2	-	TRBV7-8	TRBJ2-4	CASSLSSGRGAKNIQYF	TGTGCCAGCAGCTTGAGTAGCGGGAGGGGAGCCAAAAACATTCAGTACTTC
-	-	TRBV6-5	TRBJ2-1	CASSSLYNEQFF	TGTGCCAGCAGTTCTTTGTACAATGAGCAGTTCTTC
-	-	TRBV9	TRBJ2-1	CASSPAGTIYNEQFF	TGTGCCAGCAGCCCTGCCGGGACAATTTACAATGAGCAGTTCTTC
-	-	TRBV7-9	TRBJ1-5	CASSLGYSNQPQHF	TGTGCCAGCAGCCTGGGTTATAGCAATCAGCCCCAGCATTTT
TRBD2	-	TRBV19	TRBJ2-7	CASSVGTSGRPTYEQYF	TGTGCCAGTAGTGTCGGGACTAGCGGGAGGCCCACCTACGAGCAGTACTTC
TRBD1	-	TRBV24-1	TRBJ2-7	CATSDGGTGKQHEQYF	TGTGCCACCAGTGATGGGGGGACAGGGAAGCAACACGAGCAGTACTTC
-	-	TRBV3-1/TRBV3-2	TRBJ1-3	CASSQFRSSGNTIYF	TGTGCCAGCAGCCAATTCCGTAGCTCTGGAAACACCATATATTTT
-	-	TRBV6-2/TRBV6-3	TRBJ2-1	CASSYVLVSNEQFF	TGTGCCAGCAGTTACGTACTGGTTTCGAATGAGCAGTTCTTC
TRBD2	once	TRBV11-3	TRBJ2-7	CASSSTSGYEQYF	TGTGCCAGCAGCTCCACTAGCGGCTACGAGCAGTACTTC
-	-	TRBV19	TRBJ1-2	CASSISGNGYGYTF	TGTGCCAGTAGTATATCGGGGAACGGCTATGGCTACACCTTC
TRBD1	-	TRBV6-5	TRBJ2-5	CASSARDRDETQYF	TGTGCCAGCAGCGCCCGGGACAGAGACGAGACCCAGTACTTC
-	-	TRBV19	TRBJ2-2	CASRPAEQINTGELFF	TGTGCCAGTAGACCCGCCGAACAAATTAACACCGGGGAGCTGTTTTTT
-	-	TRBV10-3	TRBJ1-2	CAISESNAGYTF	TGTGCCATCAGTGAGTCGAACGCTGGCTACACCTTC
-	once	TRBV14	TRBJ2-3	CASSQVSPYTDTQYF	TGTGCCAGCAGCCAAGTCTCACCTTACACAGATACGCAGTATTTT
-	-	TRBV19	TRBJ2-1	CASLGLGGRGYNEQFF	TGTGCCAGTCTAGGTCTAGGGGGGAGGGGATACAATGAGCAGTTCTTC
-	-	TRBV5-1	TRBJ2-2	CASSLGFGELFF	TGCGCCAGCAGCTTGGGGTTCGGGGAGCTGTTTTTT